A selection of T cell receptor beta chains follows, all from one sample in a study of T cells after yellow fever vaccination. TCRdb re-analysed the 5' RACE reads in MiXCR, keeping a single row per CDR3 protein. Among a few hundred thousand distinct CDR3 sequences listed, about 7.8% were seen once. This sample comprised PBMCs, obtained roughly 46 days after the first yellow fever vaccination. These receptors were taken from a man aged 18 to 29 who received the YFV17D yellow fever vaccine. Each CDR3 is given with its conserved first and last residue. Each record gives: J gene, D gene, V gene, clone size, CDR3 DNA, CDR3 protein. The D gene is left open where the match is weak. Size tells how often a clone was seen (once, few, many) or the class of an expanded clone, and some rows leave it out.

j_gene: TRBJ1-1; d_gene: -; v_gene: TRBV21-1; abundance: many; CDR3nt: TGTGCCAGCAGCGCGGCTCGGATGAACACTGAAGCTTTCTTT; CDR3aa: CASSAARMNTEAFF
j_gene: TRBJ1-4; d_gene: -; v_gene: TRBV4-3; abundance: few; CDR3nt: TGCGCCAGCAGCCAAGAACGCCGGTTGAAACTGTTTTTT; CDR3aa: CASSQERRLKLFF
j_gene: TRBJ1-3; d_gene: -; v_gene: TRBV11-2; abundance: -; CDR3nt: TGTGCCAGCAGCTTTAGCTCGAAGTCTGGAAACACCATATATTTT; CDR3aa: CASSFSSKSGNTIYF
j_gene: TRBJ1-6; d_gene: -; v_gene: TRBV5-1; abundance: -; CDR3nt: TGCGCCAGCAGCTCCGGAGGGGGGTCCTATAATTCACCCCTCCACTTT; CDR3aa: CASSSGGGSYNSPLHF
j_gene: TRBJ2-5; d_gene: TRBD1; v_gene: TRBV13; abundance: -; CDR3nt: TGTGCCAGCAGCTCTTGGACAGGGGAGCGAGAGACCCAGTACTTC; CDR3aa: CASSSWTGERETQYF
j_gene: TRBJ2-1; d_gene: TRBD1; v_gene: TRBV11-2; abundance: few; CDR3nt: TGTGCCAGCAGCAAAGCCGGGACAGGGGAATACAATGAGCAGTTCTTC; CDR3aa: CASSKAGTGEYNEQFF
j_gene: TRBJ1-5; d_gene: -; v_gene: TRBV20-1; abundance: few; CDR3nt: TGCAGTGCTAAACGAGGAGAAAATAGCAATCAGCCCCAGCATTTT; CDR3aa: CSAKRGENSNQPQHF
j_gene: TRBJ1-5; d_gene: -; v_gene: TRBV19; abundance: -; CDR3nt: TGTGCCAGTAACTCGAGACACAATCAGCCCCAGCATTTT; CDR3aa: CASNSRHNQPQHF
j_gene: TRBJ2-5; d_gene: -; v_gene: TRBV9; abundance: few; CDR3nt: TGTGCCAGCAGCAGGCGGGGACGGCGGGCAGAGACCCAGTACTTC; CDR3aa: CASSRRGRRAETQYF
j_gene: TRBJ2-1; d_gene: TRBD2; v_gene: TRBV12-3/TRBV12-4; abundance: few; CDR3nt: TGTGCCAGCAAAGAACTAGCGGGGCTCTCGGGCGGGGTTGAGCAGTTCTTC; CDR3aa: CASKELAGLSGGVEQFF
j_gene: TRBJ2-3; d_gene: -; v_gene: TRBV3-1; abundance: -; CDR3nt: TGTGCCAGCAGCCAAGTGACTGTATCTAGGGAGACAGATACGCAGTATTTT; CDR3aa: CASSQVTVSRETDTQYF
j_gene: TRBJ2-5; d_gene: TRBD2; v_gene: TRBV7-7; abundance: few; CDR3nt: TGTGCTAGCAGCAGCAACCTTGGGGGGGGGACCCAGTACTTC; CDR3aa: CASSSNLGGGTQYF
j_gene: TRBJ2-1; d_gene: TRBD1; v_gene: TRBV15; abundance: many; CDR3nt: TGTGCCACCAGCAGCGCCGGGACAGGGGGTTTTCAGCAGTTCTTC; CDR3aa: CATSSAGTGGFQQFF
j_gene: TRBJ1-2; d_gene: -; v_gene: TRBV12-3/TRBV12-4; abundance: many; CDR3nt: TGTGCCAGCAGTTTGGAGGTCGGAAACTATGGCTACACCTTC; CDR3aa: CASSLEVGNYGYTF
j_gene: TRBJ2-3; d_gene: -; v_gene: TRBV7-9; abundance: -; CDR3nt: TGTGCCAGCAGCTTAAATCTCCTTCCCACAGATACGCAGTATTTT; CDR3aa: CASSLNLLPTDTQYF
j_gene: TRBJ2-3; d_gene: -; v_gene: TRBV29-1; abundance: -; CDR3nt: TGCAGCGTCGGGACTCCCACAGATACGCAGTATTTT; CDR3aa: CSVGTPTDTQYF
j_gene: TRBJ1-2; d_gene: TRBD1; v_gene: TRBV15; abundance: -; CDR3nt: TGTGCCACCAGGTGGACAGGGTCTAACTATGGCTACACCTTC; CDR3aa: CATRWTGSNYGYTF
j_gene: TRBJ2-3; d_gene: TRBD2; v_gene: TRBV4-2; abundance: -; CDR3nt: TGTGCCAGCAGCCAAGAGCCCCAGAGTACTAGCGGTTACACAGATACGCAGTATTTT; CDR3aa: CASSQEPQSTSGYTDTQYF
j_gene: TRBJ2-3; d_gene: -; v_gene: TRBV20-1; abundance: few; CDR3nt: TGCAGTGCTAGAGGGCTAGGGGCTACGCAGTATTTT; CDR3aa: CSARGLGATQYF
j_gene: TRBJ2-1; d_gene: -; v_gene: TRBV30; abundance: -; CDR3nt: TGTGCCTGGAGAGGGACTGAATACAATGAGCAGTTCTTC; CDR3aa: CAWRGTEYNEQFF
j_gene: TRBJ1-2; d_gene: -; v_gene: TRBV6-5; abundance: -; CDR3nt: TGTGCCAGCAGTTACTATCAGGGCCGCACCGTAGGGACAAGTGGCTACACCTTC; CDR3aa: CASSYYQGRTVGTSGYTF
j_gene: TRBJ2-3; d_gene: -; v_gene: TRBV15; abundance: -; CDR3nt: TGTGCCACCAGCAGAGAGCTGGGGGACTATACGCAGTATTTT; CDR3aa: CATSRELGDYTQYF
j_gene: TRBJ2-2; d_gene: -; v_gene: TRBV12-3/TRBV12-4; abundance: many; CDR3nt: TGTGCCAGCAGTCGACAGGACGGGGGGGAGCTGTTTTTT; CDR3aa: CASSRQDGGELFF
j_gene: TRBJ2-4; d_gene: TRBD1; v_gene: TRBV12-3/TRBV12-4; abundance: few; CDR3nt: TGTGCCAGCAGCCCTCGGGCAGGGGGCCCCTTAGCCAAAAACATTCAGTACTTC; CDR3aa: CASSPRAGGPLAKNIQYF
j_gene: TRBJ2-2; d_gene: TRBD2; v_gene: TRBV20-1; abundance: many; CDR3nt: TGCAGTGCTTTAGCGGGGGAACGCACCGGGGAGCTGTTTTTT; CDR3aa: CSALAGERTGELFF
j_gene: TRBJ2-1; d_gene: -; v_gene: TRBV5-4; abundance: few; CDR3nt: TGTGCCAGCAGCCTAACGGGCCACAATGAGCAGTTCTTC; CDR3aa: CASSLTGHNEQFF
j_gene: TRBJ2-2; d_gene: -; v_gene: TRBV7-2; abundance: -; CDR3nt: TGTGCCAGCAGCTTAGGGGTGTCGAACACCGGGGAGCTGTTTTTT; CDR3aa: CASSLGVSNTGELFF
j_gene: TRBJ2-1; d_gene: -; v_gene: TRBV7-2; abundance: many; CDR3nt: TGTGCCAGCAGACCGGCCCTAAGTGGAATCAATGAGCAGTTCTTC; CDR3aa: CASRPALSGINEQFF
j_gene: TRBJ2-7; d_gene: -; v_gene: TRBV7-2; abundance: -; CDR3nt: TGTGCCAGCAGCTTATCCGGGGTGCAGGTCGAGCAGTACTTC; CDR3aa: CASSLSGVQVEQYF
j_gene: TRBJ1-2; d_gene: -; v_gene: TRBV7-9; abundance: once; CDR3nt: TGTGCCTCTTCCCGAGAAAACGCCTATGGCTACACCTTC; CDR3aa: CASSRENAYGYTF
j_gene: TRBJ1-2; d_gene: -; v_gene: TRBV5-4; abundance: -; CDR3nt: TGTGCCAGCAGCTGGTCGACAGAGTTCTCTAACTATGGCTACACCTTC; CDR3aa: CASSWSTEFSNYGYTF
j_gene: TRBJ2-1; d_gene: TRBD2; v_gene: TRBV6-1; abundance: few; CDR3nt: TGTGCCAGCATTGCCCCAGGGAGGGATGAGCAGTTCTTC; CDR3aa: CASIAPGRDEQFF
j_gene: TRBJ2-1; d_gene: TRBD1; v_gene: TRBV2; abundance: many; CDR3nt: TGTGCCAGCAGGGCAACAGGGGGCGCCTCCTACAATGAGCAGTTCTTC; CDR3aa: CASRATGGASYNEQFF
j_gene: TRBJ2-5; d_gene: TRBD1; v_gene: TRBV24-1; abundance: few; CDR3nt: TGTGCCACCAGTGATCCCCGGACAGGGGCGAAGACCCAGTACTTC; CDR3aa: CATSDPRTGAKTQYF
j_gene: TRBJ1-5; d_gene: -; v_gene: TRBV10-3; abundance: few; CDR3nt: TGTGCCATCAGTGACTGGACCGGGGGGTTAGGACAGCCCCAGCATTTT; CDR3aa: CAISDWTGGLGQPQHF
j_gene: TRBJ1-5; d_gene: -; v_gene: TRBV6-5; abundance: -; CDR3nt: TGTGCCAGCAGTTACAGGGGCGGGGGTAGTACGCAGCCCCAGCATTTT; CDR3aa: CASSYRGGGSTQPQHF